These 14 T cell receptor beta chains originate from one sample sequenced in a study of blood T cell repertoires in COVID-19. Here immunoSEQ multiplex PCR was the method, and the copy in TCRdb shows in-frame clones only, minus some. The sample lists roughly 140,000 clones, roughly 88% occurring once. Sequencing was performed on peripheral blood. Source of these receptors: a woman aged 50 to 60 with acute or convalescent COVID-19.

V and J are TRBV9 and TRBJ2-7; 10 bases are a match to TRBD1. CDR1 SGDLS and CDR2 YYNGEE come from the germline V gene. The CDR3 spans 15 residues. Trimming removed 2 bases from V and 4 bases from J; junction bases left unmatched: 6. This CDR3 is CASSVSGTGDYEQYF. CDR3 nucleotides: TGTGCCAGCAGCGTGTCCGGGACAGGGGATTACGAGCAGTACTTC. Filled out from reference TRBV9 and TRBJ2-7, the complete variable domain reads DSGVTQTPKHLITATGQRVTLRCSPRSGDLSVYWYQQSLDQGLQFLIQYYNGEERAKGNILERFSAQQFPDLHSELNLSSLELGDSALYFCASSVSGTGDYEQYFGPGTRLTVT.

The rearrangement links TRBV5-1 to TRBJ2-3, with 7 bases aligning to TRBD1. The CDR3 runs to 14 residues. The trim removed 4 bases at V and 4 bases at J, leaving 6 bases unmatched. Germline V gene sequence: CDR1 SGHRS, CDR2 YFSETQ. In DNA, the CDR3 is TGCGCCAGCAGCAAGGGCCAGGGGGCAGATACGCAGTATTTT. Amino acids: CASSKGQGADTQYF.

This chain connects TRBV12-3 or TRBV12-4 to TRBJ1-5, with D unresolved. This CDR3 contains 12 residues. The V and J ends lost 5 bases and 1 base respectively, with 3 bases between them. The CDR3, as DNA: TGTGCCAGCAGTGAGAGCAATCAGCCCCAGCATTTT. This translates into CASSESNQPQHF.

This chain uses TRBV7-9 with TRBJ1-6; perhaps TRBD1 as D (6 bases). Trimming pared 2 bases from V and 5 bases from J, leaving 10 bases between. The CDR3 runs 15 residues. Per the germline V gene, CDR1 is SEHNR and CDR2 is FQNEAQ (reference sequence). DNA for the CDR3: TGTGCCAGCAGCTTAATGGACAGCAATAATTCACCCCTCCACTTT. Amino acids: CASSLMDSNNSPLHF.

The V and J genes are TRBV7-3 and TRBJ2-7, with 7 bases that match TRBD1. Trimming cost V 4 bases and J 3 bases; bases outside gene matches: 3. This CDR3 comprises 13 residues. The germline CDR1 and CDR2 sequences are SGHTA and FQGTGA. The CDR3 DNA reads as TGTGCCAGCAGCTCGACAGGGAGCTACGAGCAGTACTTC. Protein: CASSSTGSYEQYF.

The chain combines TRBV10-3 with TRBJ1-2; D uncertain. Germline assignment: CDR1 ENHRY and CDR2 SYGVKD. Trimming cost V 0 bases and J 0 bases, with 8 bases left between them. The CDR3 runs to 15 residues. The chain's CDR3 is CAISESTGANYGYTF. The CDR3, as DNA: TGTGCCATCAGTGAGTCGACGGGAGCTAACTATGGCTACACCTTC.

The chain links TRBV2 to TRBJ1-3; TRBD1 matches at 7 bases. Germline CDR1 reads SNHLY; CDR2 reads FYNNEI. V dropped 7 bases and J dropped 2; count of bases not matched to a gene: 5. The CDR3 totals 14 residues. The CDR3 sequence: CASNPTGPGNTIYF. DNA for the CDR3: TGTGCCAGCAACCCGACAGGGCCTGGAAACACCATATATTTT.

V is TRBV2 and J is TRBJ1-3; D possibly corresponds to TRBD1 (5 bases). Per the germline V gene, CDR1 is SNHLY and CDR2 is FYNNEI. The CDR3 is 16 amino acids. Trimming removed 2 bases from V and 0 bases from J, with 11 bases in between. The CDR3 protein is CASSEIRAFSGNTIYF. DNA of the CDR3: TGTGCCAGCAGTGAAATCAGGGCGTTCTCTGGAAACACCATATATTTT.

The chain carries TRBV29-1 and TRBJ1-2, with D perhaps TRBD1 (5 bases). Germline assignment: CDR1 SQVTM and CDR2 ANQGSEA. This CDR3 has 12 amino acids. The V gene lost 0 bases and the J gene lost 9 bases, with 11 bases spanning the gap. CDR3 in amino acids: CSVEDRAFSYTF. DNA of the CDR3: TGCAGCGTTGAAGACAGGGCCTTCAGCTACACCTTC.

The chain joins TRBV23-1 to TRBJ2-2, with 8 bases that match TRBD1. TRBV23-1 is an open reading frame, and its role is uncertain. V shed 4 bases and J 7 bases; nucleotides not matched to a gene: 5. The CDR3 loop spans 14 amino acids. CDR3 region: CASSPGQGVGELFF. The DNA for the CDR3 is TGCGCCAGCAGTCCCGGACAGGGCGTCGGGGAGCTGTTTTTT.

This clone was seen only once. V and J are TRBV9 and TRBJ2-7, with TRBD1 matching 9 bases. Germline V gene lookup returns CDR1 SGDLS and CDR2 YYNGEE. CDR3 size: 14 residues. Trimming at V came to 4 bases and at J to 6 bases, leaving 8 bases not matched to a gene. The CDR3 spells CASSQTGGAAEQYF. CDR3 bases: TGTGCCAGCAGCCAGACAGGGGGGGCCGCCGAGCAGTACTTC.

The gene calls are TRBV4-3 and TRBJ1-6; D remains ambiguous. Germline assignment: CDR1 LGHNA and CDR2 YSLEER. The CDR3 runs 15 residues. Deletions cut 0 bases from V and 9 bases from J, with 12 bases between. CDR3 DNA: TGCGCCAGCAGCCAAGATAGCGGAGGAGGTTCACCCCTCCACTTT. Protein product: CASSQDSGGGSPLHF.

The chain uses TRBV18 and TRBJ2-5; D may be TRBD1 (5 bases). This CDR3 has 14 residues. Germline CDR1 KGHSH, CDR2 LQKENI. The V gene lost 2 bases and the J gene lost 9 bases, with 16 bases spanning the gap. The CDR3 coding sequence is TGTGCCAGCTCACCAGGGGCCCCCGGTGAATCCCAGTACTTC. It encodes CASSPGAPGESQYF. The variable domain in full, with the rest retrieved from reference TRBV18 and TRBJ2-5, is NAGVMQNPRHLVRRRGQEARLRCSPMKGHSHVYWYRQLPEEGLKFMVYLQKENIIDESGMPKERFSAEFPKEGPSILRIQQVVRGDSAAYFCASSPGAPGESQYFGPGTRLLVL.

This CDR3 reads CASSLVPAGETYEQYF. The CDR3 region has the DNA TGTGCCAGCAGCTTAGTCCCAGCGGGAGAAACCTACGAGCAGTACTTC. The chain uses TRBV7-2 and TRBJ2-7, with TRBD2 matching 8 bases. The germline CDR1 and CDR2 sequences are SGHTA and FQGNSA. This CDR3 has 16 residues. V shed 1 base, J shed 2 bases, and the junction held 7 bases outside the gene matches.